These T cell receptor beta chains were read from a single sample in a study of blood T cells in healthy people across ages. In TCRdb, the 5' RACE reads were re-called with MiXCR into one record per CDR3 protein. The data show about 700,000 distinct CDR3 sequences, less than 40% seen once. The sequenced sample consisted of blood. Source of these receptors: a woman older than 75 in good health. CDR3s include the opening cysteine and the closing phenylalanine or tryptophan. D genes are given only for firm matches. A clone size is listed for some rows: how often the clone was seen (once, few, many), or a class if it is expanded.

size: many; D: TRBD1; J: TRBJ2-3; V: TRBV20-1; DNA: TGCAGTGCTCAGGGGGCCGGATTCACAGATACGCAGTATTTT; CDR3: CSAQGAGFTDTQYF
size: once; D: .; J: TRBJ1-2; V: TRBV29-1; DNA: TGCAGCGTTGAGCACTGGGGATCTTATGGCTACACCTTC; CDR3: CSVEHWGSYGYTF
size: many; D: .; J: TRBJ2-7; V: TRBV20-1; DNA: TGCAGTGCTAGAGATCAATGGGGGTTTAGAGGGCAGTACTTC; CDR3: CSARDQWGFRGQYF
size: many; D: .; J: TRBJ2-3; V: TRBV7-3; DNA: TGTGCCAGCAGCCAATCCCCGGGACTTCTCACAGATACGCAGTATTTT; CDR3: CASSQSPGLLTDTQYF
size: many; D: TRBD1; J: TRBJ1-2; V: TRBV12-3/TRBV12-4; DNA: TGTGCCAGCAGTTCCCTGACGGGACAGGGGGCAAATGGCTACACCTTC; CDR3: CASSSLTGQGANGYTF
size: many; D: TRBD2; J: TRBJ2-3; V: TRBV19; DNA: TGTGCCAGTAGCCGATTTAGCGGGGCGAACACAGATACGCAGTATTTT; CDR3: CASSRFSGANTDTQYF
size: .; D: TRBD1; J: TRBJ1-1; V: TRBV15; DNA: TGTGCCACCAGCAGAATGACCGGGACAGGGGGCACTGAAGCTTTCTTT; CDR3: CATSRMTGTGGTEAFF
size: many; D: .; J: TRBJ1-6; V: TRBV18; DNA: TGTGCCAGCTCACCAGCCGGCCTTAATTCACCCCTCCACTTT; CDR3: CASSPAGLNSPLHF
size: .; D: .; J: TRBJ2-7; V: TRBV20-1; DNA: TGCAGTGTCGGGACTACAGGGGGAAAAAGCTACGAGCAGTACTTC; CDR3: CSVGTTGGKSYEQYF
size: many; D: .; J: TRBJ1-6; V: TRBV6-1; DNA: TGTGCCAGCATCGGGCGGGTCTTCAGCAATTCACCCCTCCACTTT; CDR3: CASIGRVFSNSPLHF
size: few; D: .; J: TRBJ2-1; V: TRBV5-1; DNA: TGCGCCAGCAGCTTGGTAGTAGAGGGCGAGCAGTTCTTC; CDR3: CASSLVVEGEQFF
size: many; D: .; J: TRBJ2-7; V: TRBV5-1; DNA: TGCGCCAGCAGCTCTACCCTGGCAGGGGCCCTCTCCTACGAGCAGTACTTC; CDR3: CASSSTLAGALSYEQYF
size: many; D: .; J: TRBJ2-7; V: TRBV19; DNA: TGTGCCAGTTCGACGAGTAAGGGAGGCGAGCAGTACTTC; CDR3: CASSTSKGGEQYF
size: .; D: TRBD1; J: TRBJ2-5; V: TRBV7-2; DNA: TGTGCCAGCAGCTCGGGGACAGGGGGAGGCCAAGAGACCCAGTACTTC; CDR3: CASSSGTGGGQETQYF
size: many; D: TRBD1; J: TRBJ1-2; V: TRBV10-3; DNA: TGTGCCATCAGTGAGGAAGGACAGGGCAACACCTTC; CDR3: CAISEEGQGNTF
size: many; D: .; J: TRBJ1-1; V: TRBV6-2/TRBV6-3; DNA: TGTGCCAGCAGTTACTCGATTCACCCCAATGCCATGGGGCGAACTGAAGCTTTCTTT; CDR3: CASSYSIHPNAMGRTEAFF
size: .; D: .; J: TRBJ1-3; V: TRBV7-2; DNA: TGTGCCAGCAGTCCCGAGAGCTCTGGAAACACCATATATTTT; CDR3: CASSPESSGNTIYF
size: .; D: .; J: TRBJ2-1; V: TRBV20-1; DNA: TGCAGTGCTCCCGAGACAGGAGGGGGTGAGCAGTTCTTC; CDR3: CSAPETGGGEQFF
size: many; D: .; J: TRBJ2-5; V: TRBV7-2; DNA: TGTGCCAGCAGCTTAAGTGCTAGCCGCCAAGAGACCCAGTACTTC; CDR3: CASSLSASRQETQYF
size: .; D: .; J: TRBJ2-3; V: TRBV12-3/TRBV12-4; DNA: TGTGCCAGCAGTTACGACAGTAGCACAGATGTGCAGTATTTT; CDR3: CASSYDSSTDVQYF
size: many; D: TRBD1; J: TRBJ2-5; V: TRBV7-2; DNA: TGTGCCAGCAGCTTCTACAGGGGGCGGAGGCAAGAGACCCAGTACTTC; CDR3: CASSFYRGRRQETQYF
size: .; D: .; J: TRBJ2-7; V: TRBV27; DNA: TGTGCCAGCAGTTTAATTGGGGGGGAGCAGTACTTC; CDR3: CASSLIGGEQYF
size: few; D: .; J: TRBJ2-3; V: TRBV29-1; DNA: TGCAGCGCCGGTGCAGGGGCGAATATGCAGTATTTT; CDR3: CSAGAGANMQYF
size: .; D: .; J: TRBJ1-1; V: TRBV4-1; DNA: TGCGCCAGCAGCCAAGATTTGGGGGGCTACACTGAAGCTTTCTTT; CDR3: CASSQDLGGYTEAFF
size: many; D: TRBD2; J: TRBJ2-6; V: TRBV9; DNA: TGTGCCAGCAGCGTAGGTCCTAGCGGAATCTCTGGGGCCAACGTCCTGACTTTC; CDR3: CASSVGPSGISGANVLTF
size: .; D: .; J: TRBJ1-1; V: TRBV30; DNA: TGTGCCTGGAGTGGCGGGGGTCTTATTGGGAACACTGAAGCTTTCTTT; CDR3: CAWSGGGLIGNTEAFF
size: many; D: .; J: TRBJ2-1; V: TRBV27; DNA: TGTGCCAGCAGTCCCTCAACATCGGCGAAGTCCTACAATGAGCAGTTCTTC; CDR3: CASSPSTSAKSYNEQFF
size: many; D: TRBD1; J: TRBJ1-2; V: TRBV29-1; DNA: TGCAGCGCAGGACAGGGAGAAGGCTACACCTTC; CDR3: CSAGQGEGYTF
size: many; D: TRBD2; J: TRBJ2-2; V: TRBV7-9; DNA: TGTGCCAGCCCTAGCGGGGGATCGAACACCGGGGAGCTGTTTTTT; CDR3: CASPSGGSNTGELFF
size: many; D: TRBD1; J: TRBJ2-7; V: TRBV5-1; DNA: TGCGCCAGCAGCTTGGAACAGGGGGCGTCCTACGAGCAGTACTTC; CDR3: CASSLEQGASYEQYF
size: many; D: .; J: TRBJ2-1; V: TRBV27; DNA: TGTGCCAGCAGTCGTAAAGGGACCTCCTACAATGAGCAGTTCTTC; CDR3: CASSRKGTSYNEQFF
size: many; D: .; J: TRBJ2-5; V: TRBV7-9; DNA: TGTGCCAGCAGAGGGCAGGGGATCGAGACCCAGTACTTC; CDR3: CASRGQGIETQYF
size: few; D: .; J: TRBJ2-2; V: TRBV12-3/TRBV12-4; DNA: TGTGCCAGCAGCCGCGATTACACCGGGGAGCGGTTTTTT; CDR3: CASSRDYTGERFF
size: .; D: .; J: TRBJ1-2; V: TRBV20-1; DNA: TGCAGTGCTAGAATAGGGGATCGCGGCTACACCTTC; CDR3: CSARIGDRGYTF
size: few; D: .; J: TRBJ1-1; V: TRBV19; DNA: TGTGCCAGTAGTACGGCAGGATTGAGGAACACTGAAGCTTTCTTT; CDR3: CASSTAGLRNTEAFF
size: .; D: .; J: TRBJ2-3; V: TRBV7-2; DNA: TGTGCCGGCAGCTTAGACGGTACTAGCACAGATGCGCAGTATTTT; CDR3: CAGSLDGTSTDAQYF
size: .; D: .; J: TRBJ1-4; V: TRBV20-1; DNA: TGCAGTGCTTCTACCGCAGGGGAGAGTGAAAAACTGTTTTTT; CDR3: CSASTAGESEKLFF
size: many; D: TRBD2; J: TRBJ2-3; V: TRBV27; DNA: TGTGCCAGCACCAAGACTAGCGGGGGCACAGATACGCAGTATTTT; CDR3: CASTKTSGGTDTQYF
size: .; D: TRBD1; J: TRBJ1-2; V: TRBV4-1; DNA: TGCGCCAGCAGCCAGCCGACAGGGTCTCTTGGCTACACCTTC; CDR3: CASSQPTGSLGYTF
size: .; D: .; J: TRBJ2-7; V: TRBV5-1; DNA: TGCGCCAGCAGCTCCGCGCCAGGACTCTCCTACGAGCAGTACTTC; CDR3: CASSSAPGLSYEQYF
size: many; D: .; J: TRBJ2-5; V: TRBV20-1; DNA: TGCAGTGCTAGAGATATAAAAACGTACCAAGAGACCCAGTACTTC; CDR3: CSARDIKTYQETQYF
size: .; D: .; J: TRBJ1-6; V: TRBV3-1; DNA: TGTGCCAGCAGCCTTCGGACGGGCCTCAATTCACCCCTCCACTTT; CDR3: CASSLRTGLNSPLHF
size: many; D: .; J: TRBJ1-5; V: TRBV2; DNA: TGTGCCAGCAGTGAACGCGACAGGCCCGAGCATTTT; CDR3: CASSERDRPEHF
size: few; D: .; J: TRBJ1-2; V: TRBV13; DNA: TGTGCCAGCAGCTTAGAGCAGGGGATTTTAGATGGCTACACCTTC; CDR3: CASSLEQGILDGYTF
size: many; D: .; J: TRBJ2-7; V: TRBV3-1; DNA: TGTGCCAGCAGCCAAGATCGTTCGGCAGTGAGTGAGCAGTACTTC; CDR3: CASSQDRSAVSEQYF
size: many; D: TRBD1; J: TRBJ1-1; V: TRBV12-3/TRBV12-4; DNA: TGTGCCAGCAGCCCCGGGACAGGGGAGAACACTGAAGCTTTCTTT; CDR3: CASSPGTGENTEAFF
size: few; D: .; J: TRBJ1-1; V: TRBV5-1; DNA: TGCGCCAGCAGGATTCTACCCGGGACTAACACTGAAGCTTTCTTT; CDR3: CASRILPGTNTEAFF
size: .; D: TRBD1; J: TRBJ1-1; V: TRBV27; DNA: TGTGCCAGCAGCCTCCGGAGCCAGGGGGACACTGAAGCTTTCTTT; CDR3: CASSLRSQGDTEAFF
size: many; D: .; J: TRBJ2-1; V: TRBV18; DNA: TGTGCCAGCTCACCACCGCAGCGAGAGCAGTTCTTC; CDR3: CASSPPQREQFF
size: .; D: TRBD2; J: TRBJ2-1; V: TRBV6-2/TRBV6-3; DNA: TGTGCCAGCAGTTACCTGGCGGGGGGGCGCAATGAGCAGTTCTTC; CDR3: CASSYLAGGRNEQFF
size: many; D: .; J: TRBJ2-5; V: TRBV6-1; DNA: TGTGCCAGCAGAGAAGAGGGGGATGTATTGGAGACCCAGTACTTC; CDR3: CASREEGDVLETQYF
size: .; D: .; J: TRBJ2-1; V: TRBV5-1; DNA: TGCGCCAGCAGCTTGGGGCATCCGGGTGATGAGCAGTTCTTC; CDR3: CASSLGHPGDEQFF
size: few; D: TRBD1; J: TRBJ1-6; V: TRBV5-5; DNA: TGTGCCAGCAGCCCGGGAACAGGGGCCAATTCACCCCTCCACTTT; CDR3: CASSPGTGANSPLHF